A selection of T cell receptor beta chains follows, all from one sample in a study of blood T cells in healthy people across ages. TCRdb re-derived calls from the 5' RACE reads in MiXCR, one entry per CDR3 protein. The table includes around 400,000 distinct CDR3 sequences, approximately 51% detected once. Material: blood. All receptors come from a man in his 60s in good health. The CDR3 runs from the conserved cysteine through the conserved F or W.

V	J	CDR3
TRBV3-1	TRBJ2-7	CASSQDRASYEQYF
TRBV12-3/TRBV12-4	TRBJ2-7	CASSLRSPGTYEQYF
TRBV5-5	TRBJ2-3	CASSLWTVSTDTQYF
TRBV28	TRBJ2-3	CATRDNYPSTDTQYF
TRBV12-3/TRBV12-4	TRBJ2-1	CASGLLAGDGNEQFF
TRBV7-6	TRBJ2-7	CASSPPGLAGGSSYEQYF
TRBV3-1	TRBJ2-1	CASSPWRENSYNEQFF
TRBV6-5	TRBJ1-1	CASSYSARRNTEAFF
TRBV20-1	TRBJ2-3	CSALSQGANTQYF
TRBV7-2	TRBJ2-1	CASSLGSGYNEQFF
TRBV9	TRBJ2-1	CASSVGLAGGQYEQFF
TRBV9	TRBJ2-7	CASSVVAGGSQYF
TRBV12-3/TRBV12-4	TRBJ2-7	CASSPPSFRGVSYEQYF
TRBV6-5	TRBJ2-1	CASSPAAEQFF
TRBV29-1	TRBJ2-1	CSVGQGAFNEQFF
TRBV20-1	TRBJ2-5	CSPNLIGTQYF
TRBV19	TRBJ2-7	CASSDGQGTEQYF
TRBV20-1	TRBJ1-2	CSARVPGHGYTF
TRBV11-2	TRBJ1-2	CASSPGRGHSLGYGYTF
TRBV7-3	TRBJ2-1	CASSLTLRDEQFF
TRBV20-1	TRBJ2-1	CSASRASGLNEQFF
TRBV7-8	TRBJ2-1	CASSLEGGRYYNEQFF
TRBV10-2	TRBJ2-3	CASSDPNQITDTQYF
TRBV7-9	TRBJ2-6	CASSSGQGASGANVLTF
TRBV5-1	TRBJ2-3	CANSLGGLTDTQYF
TRBV6-5	TRBJ2-7	CASSYSTSGSYEQYF
TRBV7-2	TRBJ2-1	CASSLWAGVGNEQFF
TRBV7-2	TRBJ2-1	CASSVGRGNEQFF
TRBV7-2	-	CASSQRLAGGTPYEQYF
TRBV3-1	TRBJ1-2	CASSQDGGGYGYTF
TRBV27	TRBJ2-6	CASSPPGGWVSGANVLTF
TRBV29-1	TRBJ2-3	CSVGGLAGGPDTQYF
TRBV28	TRBJ2-6	CASSLGDISGANVLTF
TRBV12-3/TRBV12-4	TRBJ2-7	CASTTDRGYEQYF
TRBV29-1	TRBJ2-7	CSVEPSGAYEQYF
TRBV28	TRBJ2-6	CASQGAGANVLTF
TRBV20-1	TRBJ2-1	CSASREINEQFF
TRBV10-3	TRBJ2-1	CAISLGQGNDNEQFF
TRBV7-9	TRBJ2-3	CASSLAGWDTQYF
TRBV12-3/TRBV12-4	TRBJ1-2	CASSSGSLYGYTF
TRBV13	TRBJ2-5	CASSRDGYQETQYF
TRBV7-2	TRBJ1-1	CASSRSTGTHTEAFF
TRBV20-1	TRBJ2-7	CSAGGSSGIYEQYF
TRBV5-1	-	CASSPRQGDGETQYF
TRBV28	TRBJ1-5	CASIGGYSNQPQHF
TRBV20-1	TRBJ1-2	CSARSGHGYGYTF
TRBV4-2	-	CASSHLSGGGEQYF
TRBV10-1	TRBJ2-1	CATSGGPSYNEQFF
TRBV7-2	TRBJ2-3	CASSLGGVNTGTQYF
TRBV3-1	TRBJ2-3	CASSPLSQESGLHSTDTQYF
TRBV6-1	TRBJ2-3	CASSELRRGGRNTQYF
TRBV29-1	TRBJ2-1	CSTNSGSSYNEQFF
TRBV20-1	TRBJ2-7	CSAPPPFSGRPGGQSF
TRBV2	TRBJ2-3	CASSGRTSPDTQYF